These 13 T cell receptor beta chains came from one sample sequenced in a study of molecular identifiers for immune sequencing clone quantification. MiXCR was run by TCRdb on the PCR reads, yielding one entry per CDR3 protein. Among hundreds of thousands of distinct CDR3 sequences listed, 15% to 20% were seen once. Material for sequencing was naive CD8+ T cells from blood, with Jurkat cell RNA spiked in. The subset was: FACS-sorted CD8+CD4-CCR7+CD45RA+ naive T cells. Every receptor here comes from a human donor in good health. Some libraries in this study had Jurkat cell RNA spiked in.

The sample holds many counts of this clonotype. In DNA, the CDR3 is TGTGCCTGGAGTCTAGGTGGGAGGGCCACAGATACGCAGTATTTT. Amino acid sequence: CAWSLGGRATDTQYF. V usage is TRBV30 and J usage is TRBJ2-3; 7 nucleotides agree with TRBD2. CDR1 is GTSNPN, CDR2 SVGIG, per germline (reference sequence). The CDR3 has 15 amino acids. Trimming at V came to 2 bases and at J to 2 bases, leaving 7 bases not matched to a gene.

This chain uses TRBV7-9 with TRBJ1-1; TRBD1 matches 8 bases. The germline gives CDR1 SEHNR, CDR2 FQNEAQ (reference sequence). V trimming: 7 bases; J trimming: 8 bases; junction bases outside the gene matches: 6. The CDR3 sequence is 12 residues long. The CDR3 protein is CASNSQGAEAFF. CDR3 coding DNA: TGTGCCAGCAACTCTCAGGGGGCGGAAGCTTTCTTT.

In this sample, this clonotype turned up a few times. This chain links TRBV12-3 or TRBV12-4 with TRBJ2-2, with TRBD2 matching 10 bases. V trimming: 7 bases; J trimming: 8 bases; junction bases outside the gene matches: 10. The CDR3 totals 15 residues. CDR3 bases: TGTGCCAGCAATAGTCCCCTAGCGGGAGCTGGGGAGCTGTTTTTT. Translating it yields CASNSPLAGAGELFF.

This clonotype was seen more than once but under ten times. Since a much larger clone is just one base distant, this may be a read error. The genes are TRBV6-6 and TRBJ2-7; no reliable D call. Germline values: CDR1 MNHNY, CDR2 SVGAGI (reference sequence). This CDR3 spans 13 amino acids. Between the trimmed V and J ends, which lost 4 bases and 5 bases, there was a span of 12 bases. This chain's CDR3 is CASSCSSRHEQYF. The CDR3 DNA follows: TGTGCCAGCAGTTGCTCTTCAAGGCACGAGCAGTACTTC.

With respect to this clonotype: A single base separates this from a much larger clone, so it may be a read error. This chain connects TRBV4-3 to TRBJ2-7; D call uncertain. CDR1 and CDR2 from the germline V gene are LGHNA and YSLEER. The CDR3 is 15 amino acids. Trimming took off 0 bases at V and 2 bases at J, with 11 bases between the two ends. The DNA for the CDR3 is TGCGCCAGCAGCCAAGATTCCCCGGCAACCTACGAGCAGTACTTC. Protein product: CASSQDSPATYEQYF.

Notes on this clonotype: A much larger clonotype is one base distant, so this may be a read error. This CDR3 fails to terminate in the conserved phenylalanine or tryptophan, so it likely reflects a read error. V is TRBV19 and J is TRBJ1-5; D gene unclear. V was trimmed by 7 bases and J by 0 bases, leaving 7 bases between them. Per germline, CDR1 LNHDA and CDR2 SQIVND (reference sequence). CDR3 length: 13 residues. The DNA for the CDR3 is TGTGCCAGTAAAGGGTATAGCAATCAGCCCCAGCATCTT. Residues: CASKGYSNQPQHL.

The J gene is TRBJ2-3, the V gene TRBV27; D is perhaps TRBD1 (6 bases). Germline V CDR1 and CDR2: MNHEY, SMNVEV (reference sequence). Deletions cut 1 base from V and 3 bases from J, with 11 bases between. The CDR3 runs 15 residues. CDR3: CASSLFLGTTDTQYF. The DNA for the CDR3 is TGTGCCAGCAGTTTATTTCTAGGGACAACAGATACGCAGTATTTT.

This clonotype was seen only a few times. This may be a read error, as it is one base from a much larger clone. The J gene is TRBJ2-1, the V gene TRBV7-8; the D call may be TRBD1 or TRBD2 (5 bases each). The germline gives CDR1 SGHVS, CDR2 FQNEAQ. This CDR3 is 15 amino acids long. Trimming left V 7 bases short and J 6 bases short, with 19 bases between. The CDR3 is CASNFWDDSFNEQFF. CDR3 sequence (DNA): TGTGCCAGCAACTTTTGGGACGACAGTTTCAATGAGCAGTTCTTC. The full variable domain, in which reference TRBV7-8 and TRBJ2-1 provide the parts outside the CDR3, is GAGVSQSPRYKVAKRGQDVALRCDPISGHVSLFWYQQALGQGPEFLTYFQNEAQLDKSGLPSDRFFAERPEGSVSTLKIQRTQQEDSAVYLCASNFWDDSFNEQFFGPGTRLTVL.

This clonotype showed up many times. Here the CDR3 reads CSVDGGEWGTEAFF. CDR3 DNA: TGCAGCGTTGATGGAGGGGAATGGGGCACTGAAGCTTTCTTT. V gene TRBV29-1 combines with J gene TRBJ1-1, with a possible D match to TRBD1 (5 bases). With 3 bases removed from V and 4 bases from J, the gap between germline ends came to 15 bases. This CDR3 comprises 14 residues. The germline gives CDR1 SQVTM, CDR2 ANQGSEA.

Notes on this clonotype: This could be a read error, since a much larger clone is one nucleotide away. The genes are TRBV4-1 and TRBJ2-7; 8 bases match TRBD1. The CDR3 has 14 residues. CDR1 is MGHRA and CDR2 is YSYEKL in the germline V gene. The CDR3 DNA reads TGCGCCGGCAGCCAAAGACAGGGGCACTACGAGCAGTACTTC. This translates into CAGSQRQGHYEQYF.

This clonotype has a handful of counts. The chain combines TRBV19 with TRBJ1-5; D unclear. Germline lookup yields CDR1 LNHDA and CDR2 SQIVND (reference sequence). The V end was cut by 3 bases, the J end by 1 base, with 7 bases between. The CDR3 is 14 amino acids. Here the CDR3 DNA reads TGTGCCAGTAGTATTTGGGTGAGCAATCAGCCCCAGCATTTT. Encoded protein: CASSIWVSNQPQHF.

This clonotype has ten or more counts. V gene TRBV28 combines with J gene TRBJ2-7; D perhaps matches TRBD1 (5 bases). Germline V gene data show CDR1 as MDHEN and CDR2 as SYDVKM. The ends were cut back, 6 bases at V and 6 bases at J, with 15 bases in the middle. This CDR3 region has 13 residues. CDR3 DNA: TGTGCCAGCAGGCCCAGGGATCGGTCCGAGCAGTACTTC. Translating gives CASRPRDRSEQYF.

This clonotype was detected ten times or more. This rearrangement joins TRBV5-4 to TRBJ1-1; 10 nucleotides align to TRBD1. V lost 4 bases and J lost 4; bases outside the gene matches: 7. This CDR3 has 15 amino acids. Germline-derived CDR1 and CDR2 are SGHNT and YYREEE (reference sequence). CDR3 sequence: CASSAGQGMVTEAFF. The CDR3 DNA reads as TGTGCCAGCAGCGCGGGACAGGGGATGGTCACTGAAGCTTTCTTT.